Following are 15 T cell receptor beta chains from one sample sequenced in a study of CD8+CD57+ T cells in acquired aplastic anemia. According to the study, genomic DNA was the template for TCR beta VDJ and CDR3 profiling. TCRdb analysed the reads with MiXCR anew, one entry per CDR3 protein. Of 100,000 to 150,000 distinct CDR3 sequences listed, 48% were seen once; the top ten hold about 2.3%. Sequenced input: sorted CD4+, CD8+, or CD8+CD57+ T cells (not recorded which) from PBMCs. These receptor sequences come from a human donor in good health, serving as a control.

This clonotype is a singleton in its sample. The CDR3 coding sequence is TGCAGTGCTAGAGCTAGCGGGAGAGTCATCGCATTCGATACGCAGTATTTT. Translation: CSARASGRVIAFDTQYF. V is TRBV20-1 and J is TRBJ2-3, with 10 bases lining up with TRBD2. The CDR3 is 17 amino acids. CDR1 and CDR2 (germline): DFQATT, SNEGSKA (reference sequence). V lost 1 base and J lost 6; bases outside the gene matches: 13.

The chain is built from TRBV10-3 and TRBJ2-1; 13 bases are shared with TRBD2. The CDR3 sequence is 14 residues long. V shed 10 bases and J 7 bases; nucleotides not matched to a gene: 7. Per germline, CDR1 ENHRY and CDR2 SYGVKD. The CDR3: CATWTSGGQNEQFF. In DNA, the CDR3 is TGTGCCACCTGGACTAGCGGGGGCCAAAATGAGCAGTTCTTC.

The CDR3 DNA reads TGTGCCAGCAGCACTTCGACAGGGAGTCGTACTGAAGCTTTCTTT. This codes for CASSTSTGSRTEAFF. This chain uses TRBV5-4 with TRBJ1-1, with TRBD1 matching over 7 bases. The CDR3 totals 15 residues. The V segment lost 4 bases and the J segment 5 bases; nucleotides outside the gene matches: 11. Germline CDR1 is SGHNT and CDR2 is YYREEE (reference sequence).

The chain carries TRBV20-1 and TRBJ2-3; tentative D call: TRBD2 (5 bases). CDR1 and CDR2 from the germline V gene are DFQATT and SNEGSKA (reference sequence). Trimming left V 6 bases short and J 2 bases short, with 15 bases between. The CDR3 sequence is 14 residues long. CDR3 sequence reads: CSAQRAGPTDTQYF. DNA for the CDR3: TGCAGTGCCCAGCGCGCGGGTCCCACAGATACGCAGTATTTT.

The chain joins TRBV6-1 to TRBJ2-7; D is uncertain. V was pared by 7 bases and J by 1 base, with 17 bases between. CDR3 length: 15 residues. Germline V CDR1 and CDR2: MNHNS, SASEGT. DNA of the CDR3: TGTGCCAGCACCAACAATCCGTACAGATCCTACGAGCAGTACTTC. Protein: CASTNNPYRSYEQYF.

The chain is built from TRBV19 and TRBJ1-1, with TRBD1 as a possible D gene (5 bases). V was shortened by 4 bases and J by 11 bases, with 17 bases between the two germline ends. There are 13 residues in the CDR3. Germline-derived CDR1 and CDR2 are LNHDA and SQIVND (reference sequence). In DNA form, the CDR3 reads TGTGCCAGTAGTACCGGGGCAGGGACGTGGGCTTTCTTT. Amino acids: CASSTGAGTWAFF. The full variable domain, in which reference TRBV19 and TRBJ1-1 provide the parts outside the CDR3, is DGGITQSPKYLFRKEGQNVTLSCEQNLNHDAMYWYRQDPGQGLRLIYYSQIVNDFQKGDIAEGYSVSREKKESFPLTVTSAQKNPTAFYLCASSTGAGTWAFFGQGTRLTVV.

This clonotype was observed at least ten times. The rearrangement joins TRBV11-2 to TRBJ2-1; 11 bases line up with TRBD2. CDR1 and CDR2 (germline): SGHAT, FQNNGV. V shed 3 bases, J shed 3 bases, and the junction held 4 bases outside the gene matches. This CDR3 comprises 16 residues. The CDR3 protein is CASSFRLAGIYNEQFF. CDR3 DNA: TGTGCCAGCAGCTTCCGACTAGCGGGGATCTACAATGAGCAGTTCTTC.

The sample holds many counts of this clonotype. The CDR3 loop reads CASSLAPNTEAFF. CDR3 nucleotide sequence: TGTGCCAGCAGCTTAGCCCCGAACACTGAAGCTTTCTTT. The chain has TRBV7-3 and TRBJ1-1; D uncertain. V lost 2 bases to trimming and J lost 1 base, with 5 bases between them. The CDR3 spans 13 residues. Germline loops: CDR1 SGHTA, CDR2 FQGTGA.

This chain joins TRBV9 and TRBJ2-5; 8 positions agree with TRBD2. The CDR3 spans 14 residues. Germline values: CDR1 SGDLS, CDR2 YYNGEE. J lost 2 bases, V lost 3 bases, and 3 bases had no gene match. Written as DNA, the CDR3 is TGTGCCAGCAGCGAAGGGACTAGGCAAGAGACCCAGTACTTC. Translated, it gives CASSEGTRQETQYF.

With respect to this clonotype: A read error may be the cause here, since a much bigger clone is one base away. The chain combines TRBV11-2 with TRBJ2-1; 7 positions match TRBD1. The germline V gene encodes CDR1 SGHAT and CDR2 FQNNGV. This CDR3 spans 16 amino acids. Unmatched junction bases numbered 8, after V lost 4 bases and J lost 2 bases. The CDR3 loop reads CASSSDRPSPYNEQFF. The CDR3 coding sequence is TGTGCCAGCAGCTCGGACAGGCCGAGCCCCTACAATGAGCAGTTCTTC.

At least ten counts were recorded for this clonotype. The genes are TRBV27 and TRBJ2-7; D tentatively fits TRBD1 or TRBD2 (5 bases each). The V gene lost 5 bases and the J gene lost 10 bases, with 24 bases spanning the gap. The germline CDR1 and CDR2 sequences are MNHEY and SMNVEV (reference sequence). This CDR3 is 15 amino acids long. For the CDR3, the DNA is TGTGCCAGCAGTAACCGACAACCGGGGCAGGGCGGACAGTACTTC. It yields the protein CASSNRQPGQGGQYF.

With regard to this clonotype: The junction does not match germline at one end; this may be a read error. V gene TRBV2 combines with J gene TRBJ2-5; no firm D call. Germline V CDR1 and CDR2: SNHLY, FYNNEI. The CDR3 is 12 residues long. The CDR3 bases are TGCGCCAGCAGCCAAGACGGGGAGACCCAGTACTTC. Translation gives CASSQDGETQYF. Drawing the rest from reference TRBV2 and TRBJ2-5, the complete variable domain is EPEVTQTPSHQVTQMGQEVILRCVPISNHLYFYWYRQILGQKVEFLVSFYNNEISEKSEIFDDQFSVERPDGSNFTLKIRSTKLEDSAMYFCASSQDGETQYFGPGTRLLVL.

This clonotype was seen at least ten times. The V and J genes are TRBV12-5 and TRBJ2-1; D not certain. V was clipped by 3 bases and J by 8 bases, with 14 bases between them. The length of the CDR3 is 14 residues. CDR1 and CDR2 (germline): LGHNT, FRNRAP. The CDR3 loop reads CASGFRAEDDEQFF. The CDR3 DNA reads TGTGCTAGTGGTTTTCGGGCAGAGGACGATGAGCAGTTCTTC.

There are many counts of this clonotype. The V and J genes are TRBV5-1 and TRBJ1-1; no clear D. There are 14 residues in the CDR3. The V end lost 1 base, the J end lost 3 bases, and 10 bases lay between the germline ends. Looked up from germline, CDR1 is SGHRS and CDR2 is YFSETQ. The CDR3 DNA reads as TGCGCCAGCAGCTTGATGGTTCGGGACACTGAAGCTTTCTTT. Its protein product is CASSLMVRDTEAFF.

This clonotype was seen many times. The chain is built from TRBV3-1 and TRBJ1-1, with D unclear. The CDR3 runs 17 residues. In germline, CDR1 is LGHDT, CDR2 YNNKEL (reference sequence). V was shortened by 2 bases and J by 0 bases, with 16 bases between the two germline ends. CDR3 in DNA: TGTGCCAGCAGCCAACTCGGACGGCGAATCATGAACACTGAAGCTTTCTTT. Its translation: CASSQLGRRIMNTEAFF. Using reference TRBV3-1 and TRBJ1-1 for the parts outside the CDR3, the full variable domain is DTAVSQTPKYLVTQMGNDKSIKCEQNLGHDTMYWYKQDSKKFLKIMFSYNNKELIINETVPNRFSPKSPDKAHLNLHINSLELGDSAVYFCASSQLGRRIMNTEAFFGQGTRLTVV.